One T cell receptor beta chain is described in this entry. These data come from a study of T cell responses to AZD1222 COVID-19 vaccine. The CDR3 sequence is 13 residues long. Trimming cost V 4 bases and J 3 bases; bases outside gene matches: 2. CDR1 is SNHLY, CDR2 FYNNEI, per germline. Sequenced by immunoSEQ multiplex PCR; TCRdb stores in-frame clones only, minus some. The data show roughly 140,000 clones, 90% to 95% seen once. The sequence derives from an adult in good health. The sequences come from peripheral blood, collected on day 0 of AZD1222 vaccination. The gene calls are TRBV2 and TRBJ2-5, with 7 bases fitting TRBD1. CDR3 in DNA: TGTGCCAGCAGTGTGACAGGGAAAGAGACCCAGTACTTC. This gives the protein CASSVTGKETQYF.